This TCR beta chain originates from a study of blood T cells in healthy people across ages. Study-level results: Researchers judged that diversity estimates from one million T cells fell short of true values.

Through a sample-barcoded 5' primer and a J-beta primer mix, a second PCR was run for roughly 7 to 11 cycles. Every sample produced at least 2.5 million CDR3-containing paired-end reads. Each CDR3 protein gets one entry after TCRdb re-called the 5' RACE reads with MiXCR. This repertoire shows under 950,000 distinct CDR3 sequences, about a fifth found once; its top ten account for about 22%. Of note for this clonotype: No antigen is known for it.

Trimming pared 4 bases from V and 3 bases from J, leaving 23 bases between. CDR1 is SGHRS and CDR2 is YFSETQ in the germline V gene. The CDR3 runs to 17 residues. The chain is built from TRBV5-1 and TRBJ2-7, with D perhaps matching TRBD1 or TRBD2 (5 bases each). Sequences were obtained from blood. This clonotype was sampled from a man in his 70s in good health. The CDR3 region has the DNA TGCGCCAGCAGCCCCGGCGATATGGCAGGGACCCTCTACGAGCAGTACTTC. Translation gives CASSPGDMAGTLYEQYF.